The 7 T cell receptor beta chains below come from one sample, sequenced in a study of beta chain features in type 1 diabetes. Expressed TCRB transcripts were sequenced after all isolated RNA was converted to cDNA. Measured with immunoSEQ multiplex PCR; TCRdb has only the in-frame clones, and not every one. The top ten clones hold more than 6.5% of a sample with a few hundred thousand clones, about 15% of them seen once. Sequencing was carried out using central memory CD4+ T cells from blood. The origin of the receptors is a man younger than 45 in good health.

The chain has TRBV4-1 and TRBJ2-2, with 8 bases lining up with TRBD2. CDR3 length: 17 residues. Germline values: CDR1 MGHRA, CDR2 YSYEKL. With V trimmed by 1 base and J by 0 bases, 4 bases remained unmatched. The CDR3 region is CASSQAPGGANTGELFF. The CDR3 coding sequence is TGCGCCAGCAGCCAAGCCCCGGGGGGGGCGAACACCGGGGAGCTGTTTTTT.

This clone has just a few counts. The gene calls are TRBV18 and TRBJ1-1, with 7 bases fitting TRBD1. The germline V gene has CDR1 KGHSH and CDR2 LQKENI. J lost 2 bases, V lost 3 bases, and 9 bases had no gene match. The CDR3 runs 16 residues. As DNA, the CDR3 is TGTGCCAGCTCACCCGGCACCAGGGGGTCAAACACTGAAGCTTTCTTT. This codes for CASSPGTRGSNTEAFF.

This clone was recorded many times. The chain links TRBV6-7 to TRBJ2-7; 12 bases align to TRBD1. TRBV6-7 is annotated as an ORF whose role is uncertain. The junction had 7 bases not matched to a gene; V was cut back by 6 bases and J by 4 bases. The CDR3 sequence is 15 residues long. The CDR3 region is CASRPPGQGAYEQYF. The CDR3 DNA is TGTGCCAGCAGGCCACCGGGACAGGGGGCGTACGAGCAGTACTTC.

This clone was observed a handful of times. V usage is TRBV5-1 and J usage is TRBJ2-1; TRBD2 matches at 8 bases. In germline, CDR1 is SGHRS, CDR2 YFSETQ. The CDR3 has 15 amino acids. Germline trimming cut 7 bases from V and 0 bases from J; bases unmatched to any gene: 6. In DNA, the CDR3 is TGCGCCAGCGGGATTACTAGCGGCTCCTACAATGAGCAGTTCTTC. Translation: CASGITSGSYNEQFF. Supplemented by reference TRBV5-1 and TRBJ2-1, the full variable domain reads KAGVTQTPRYLIKTRGQQVTLSCSPISGHRSVSWYQQTPGQGLQFLFEYFSETQRNKGNFPGRFSGRQFSNSRSEMNVSTLELGDSALYLCASGITSGSYNEQFFGPGTRLTVL.

This clone was seen a few times. J is TRBJ1-4 and V is TRBV7-2; the match to TRBD1 covers 9 bases. Looked up from germline, CDR1 is SGHTA and CDR2 is FQGNSA. The V segment lost 1 base and the J segment 8 bases; nucleotides outside the gene matches: 8. The CDR3 runs 16 residues. The CDR3 bases are TGTGCCAGCAGCTTAGAGCCGACAGGGGGAAGAGAAAAACTGTTTTTT. Translated, it gives CASSLEPTGGREKLFF.

The chain links TRBV2 to TRBJ2-2; TRBD1 is a possible D gene (6 bases). Germline V CDR1 and CDR2: SNHLY, FYNNEI. V lost 7 bases to trimming and J lost 0 bases, with 6 bases between them. The CDR3 length is 13 residues. CDR3 residues: CASNRANTGELFF. CDR3 bases: TGTGCCAGCAACAGGGCGAACACCGGGGAGCTGTTTTTT.

The chain couples TRBV6-1 to TRBJ2-7; a possible D gene is TRBD1 (6 bases). Looked up from germline, CDR1 is MNHNS and CDR2 is SASEGT. Between the trimmed V and J ends, which lost 0 bases and 4 bases, there was a span of 16 bases. CDR3 length: 16 amino acids. CDR3 protein: CASSEALAGDTYEQYF. In nucleotides, the CDR3 is TGTGCCAGCAGTGAAGCGCTGGCAGGGGATACTTACGAGCAGTACTTC.